Listed here are 22 T cell receptor beta chains from one sample, sequenced in a study of T cells after yellow fever vaccination (dated by TCRdb to between 2019 and 2020). Explained via the paper, the treatment or condition label denotes: live attenuated yellow fever vaccine strain. The library relied on 5' RACE. Reads for this sample came from an Illumina HiSeq 2500. TCRdb trimmed the raw reads at Q25, called clones with MiXCR and kept productive beta chains. Every distinct CDR3 protein forms one entry, paired with its most common genes and DNA. A total of approximately 300,000 distinct CDR3 sequences appear in this sample, roughly 7% of them only once. The top ten clonotypes cover roughly a sixth of the sample. This specimen consisted of PBMCs, obtained roughly 47 days after the first yellow fever vaccination. These TCRs come from a man younger than 35 who received the YFV17D yellow fever vaccine.

This chain links TRBV12-3 or TRBV12-4 with TRBJ2-1, with D possibly being TRBD1 or TRBD2 (5 bases each). CDR3 length: 13 residues. V lost 6 bases and J 6 bases, leaving 12 bases between the germline ends. CDR3 sequence reads: CASSLGVVNEQFF. The CDR3 bases are TGTGCCAGCAGCTTGGGGGTAGTCAATGAGCAGTTCTTC.

The chain carries TRBV4-1 and TRBJ2-5; maybe TRBD2 (6 bases). The germline V gene encodes CDR1 MGHRA and CDR2 YSYEKL. V lost 0 bases and J lost 2, with 19 bases in between. The CDR3 length is 18 residues. CDR3 sequence (DNA): TGCGCCAGCAGCCAAGAGATCCGGGGGAGAGATGGGCAAGAGACCCAGTACTTC. Its protein is CASSQEIRGRDGQETQYF.

This chain uses TRBV6-5 with TRBJ2-5; a possible D gene is TRBD2 (6 bases). V gave up 0 bases and J gave up 4 bases, with 15 bases separating them. Germline V gene lookup returns CDR1 MNHEY and CDR2 SVGAGI. The CDR3 runs to 16 residues. The CDR3 nucleotides read TGTGCCAGCAGTTACTCGAAGCTGGGTAGCGGAGAGACCCAGTACTTC. Amino acids: CASSYSKLGSGETQYF.

This clonotype was seen many times. This chain links TRBV12-3 or TRBV12-4 with TRBJ2-3; D unclear. The CDR3 has 15 amino acids. V lost 3 bases and J lost 0, with 10 bases in between. The DNA for the CDR3 is TGTGCCAGCAGTTTTCCCGCGGAGAGCACAGATACGCAGTATTTT. Translating gives CASSFPAESTDTQYF.

This clonotype was detected ten times or more. The CDR3 is CATSRDPGWDTEAFF. CDR3 coding DNA: TGTGCCACCAGCAGAGATCCAGGGTGGGACACTGAAGCTTTCTTT. The genes are TRBV15 and TRBJ1-1; a possible D gene is TRBD1 (5 bases). This CDR3 is built from 15 residues. Trimming left V 0 bases short and J 3 bases short, with 11 bases between. CDR1 and CDR2 (germline): LNHNV, YYDKDF (reference sequence). The complete variable domain, with remaining parts taken from reference TRBV15 and TRBJ1-1, reads DAMVIQNPRYQVTQFGKPVTLSCSQTLNHNVMYWYQQKSSQAPKLLFHYYDKDFNNEADTPDNFQSRRPNTSFCFLDIRSPGLGDTAMYLCATSRDPGWDTEAFFGQGTRLTVV.

This clonotype was found a few times. The chain joins TRBV7-2 to TRBJ1-6; TRBD1 aligns across 9 bases. Germline CDR1 reads SGHTA; CDR2 reads FQGNSA. The CDR3 is 16 amino acids. J gave up 6 bases and V 5 bases, and 8 bases lay outside the gene matches. The CDR3 region is CASSVRQGGSNSPLHF. CDR3 nucleotides: TGTGCCAGCAGCGTAAGACAGGGGGGTAGTAATTCACCCCTCCACTTT.

There are a few counts of this clonotype. This chain uses TRBV6-1 with TRBJ1-2; D possibly corresponds to TRBD1 (6 bases). This CDR3 has 17 residues. Germline V gives CDR1 MNHNS, CDR2 SASEGT. V dropped 4 bases and J dropped 4 bases, with 22 bases sitting between them. The CDR3 nucleotides read TGTGCCAGCAGTGGTGGACAGTCACCGGATGGGTTCTATGGCTACACCTTC. It is translated as CASSGGQSPDGFYGYTF.

V gene TRBV6-2 or TRBV6-3 combines with J gene TRBJ2-1; D call uncertain. Germline CDR1 reads MNHEY; CDR2 reads SVGEGT. V was clipped by 6 bases and J by 9 bases, with 12 bases between them. The CDR3 consists of 12 residues. The DNA of the CDR3 is TGTGCCAGCAGCCCCCGACGGATTGAGCAGTTCTTC. Residues: CASSPRRIEQFF.

The sample holds a few counts of this clonotype. This chain uses TRBV7-2 with TRBJ1-2, with D maybe TRBD1 (6 bases). V was clipped by 0 bases and J by 5 bases, with 16 bases between them. Germline CDR1 reads SGHTA; CDR2 reads FQGNSA. CDR3 length equals 16 residues. CDR3 loop: CASSLALSPTGYGYTF. CDR3 sequence (DNA): TGTGCCAGCAGCTTAGCGCTATCCCCTACAGGGTATGGCTACACCTTC.

The chain is built from TRBV6-2 or TRBV6-3 and TRBJ2-1; 9 nucleotides match TRBD1. The CDR3 loop spans 16 amino acids. Germline CDR1 reads MNHEY; CDR2 reads SVGEGT. The J segment lost 10 bases and the V segment lost 2 bases, leaving 12 bases of the junction unmatched. CDR3 nucleotides: TGTGCCAGCAGTTACCCCAGGACAGGGGCAAGCGAGGAGCAGTTCTTC. This gives the protein CASSYPRTGASEEQFF.

This rearrangement joins TRBV5-5 to TRBJ2-4; D gene ambiguous. V was cut by 7 bases and J by 0 bases, with 8 bases left in between. Germline V gives CDR1 SGHKS, CDR2 YYEKEE (reference sequence). This CDR3 has 13 amino acids. CDR3 region: CASARLAKNIQYF. CDR3 DNA: TGTGCCAGCGCCCGATTAGCCAAAAACATTCAGTACTTC.

The V and J genes are TRBV20-1 and TRBJ1-2; D not certain. Germline loops: CDR1 DFQATT, CDR2 SNEGSKA (reference sequence). V gave up 2 bases and J gave up 4 bases, with 11 bases separating them. The CDR3 is made up of 13 amino acids. CDR3 nucleotides: TGCAGTGCTAGAACTTTAGGAGGCTATGGCTACACCTTC. Translation: CSARTLGGYGYTF.

The chain combines TRBV5-1 with TRBJ2-5, with D possibly TRBD2 on 5 matching bases. The CDR3 is made up of 15 amino acids. Germline V gives CDR1 SGHRS, CDR2 YFSETQ. V was shortened by 1 base and J by 3 bases, with 13 bases between the two germline ends. CDR3 sequence reads: CASSLNVGSEETQYF. The CDR3 coding sequence is TGCGCCAGCAGCTTGAATGTAGGGAGTGAAGAGACCCAGTACTTC.

This clonotype was picked up a small number of times. The rearrangement uses TRBV5-1 and TRBJ2-2, with D perhaps TRBD1 (5 bases). The CDR3 length is 18 residues. Between the trimmed V and J ends, which lost 1 base and 4 bases, there was a span of 20 bases. Germline lookup yields CDR1 SGHRS and CDR2 YFSETQ. CDR3 amino acids: CASSLPRDSNPSTGELFF. Written as DNA, the CDR3 is TGCGCCAGCAGCTTGCCCAGGGATTCCAACCCAAGCACCGGGGAGCTGTTTTTT.

This CDR3 reads CASSLVRGGRDTQYF. The CDR3 DNA sequence: TGTGCCAGCAGCTTAGTGCGGGGGGGCCGAGATACGCAGTATTTT. The genes are TRBV7-9 and TRBJ2-3; 9 bases line up with TRBD2. Germline assignment: CDR1 SEHNR and CDR2 FQNEAQ (reference sequence). The length of the CDR3 is 15 residues. The ends lost 1 base at V and 5 bases at J; junction bases unmatched: 4.

This clonotype was picked up a small number of times. The CDR3 nucleotides are TGTGCCAGCAGCCAGAAGAGGGTGGATGGCTACACCTTC. It codes for CASSQKRVDGYTF. V is TRBV12-3 or TRBV12-4 and J is TRBJ1-2, with unresolved D. The V end was cut by 6 bases, the J end by 6 bases, with 14 bases between. This CDR3 has 13 residues.

This clonotype was observed a few times. This sequence joins TRBV20-1 and TRBJ2-7; 11 nucleotides align to TRBD2. Germline CDR1 DFQATT, CDR2 SNEGSKA (reference sequence). CDR3 length equals 15 residues. V dropped 6 bases and J dropped 3; count of bases not matched to a gene: 10. This chain's CDR3 is CSAKTSGGAYYEQYF. The DNA for the CDR3 is TGCAGTGCAAAAACTAGCGGGGGCGCCTACTACGAGCAGTACTTC.

The table lists this clonotype with a few counts. The V gene is TRBV4-1, the J gene TRBJ2-3; perhaps TRBD2 as D (5 bases). V gave up 4 bases and J gave up 6 bases, with 17 bases separating them. CDR1 MGHRA and CDR2 YSYEKL come from the germline V gene. The CDR3 runs 15 residues. The CDR3 sequence is CASSLSPTGLDTQYF. DNA for the CDR3: TGCGCCAGCAGCCTCTCTCCTACTGGACTTGATACGCAGTATTTT.

The genes are TRBV6-1 and TRBJ2-2; tentatively, D is TRBD1 (6 bases). V gave up 9 bases and J gave up 1 base, with 9 bases separating them. The CDR3 consists of 13 residues. Germline values: CDR1 MNHNS, CDR2 SASEGT. The DNA for the CDR3 is TGTGCCAGTCAGACAGGGAACACCGGGGAGCTGTTTTTT. Translated: CASQTGNTGELFF.

Only a few counts were recorded for this clonotype. This chain connects TRBV20-1 to TRBJ1-2; no reliable D call. The V gene's germline CDR1 is DFQATT and CDR2 SNEGSKA (reference sequence). CDR3 length: 12 residues. With 0 bases removed from V and 8 bases from J, the gap between germline ends came to 10 bases. The CDR3 DNA follows: TGCAGTGCTAGAGATCTGGCGGGGGGCTACACCTTC. This translates into CSARDLAGGYTF.

V gene TRBV7-8 combines with J gene TRBJ2-7, with a tentative D call TRBD1 (6 bases). The CDR3 totals 14 residues. Germline assignment: CDR1 SGHVS and CDR2 FQNEAQ. V was cut by 8 bases and J by 2 bases, with 16 bases left in between. The CDR3 reads CASHRVRFPYEQYF. DNA of the CDR3: TGTGCCAGCCACAGGGTCCGATTCCCCTACGAGCAGTACTTC.

V is TRBV7-9 and J is TRBJ1-5; D unclear. V was shortened by 3 bases and J by 8 bases, with 8 bases between the two germline ends. The CDR3 spans 12 residues. The germline gives CDR1 SEHNR, CDR2 FQNEAQ (reference sequence). The CDR3 sequence is CASSFRGEPQHF. The DNA for the CDR3 is TGTGCCAGCAGCTTCCGGGGAGAGCCCCAGCATTTT.